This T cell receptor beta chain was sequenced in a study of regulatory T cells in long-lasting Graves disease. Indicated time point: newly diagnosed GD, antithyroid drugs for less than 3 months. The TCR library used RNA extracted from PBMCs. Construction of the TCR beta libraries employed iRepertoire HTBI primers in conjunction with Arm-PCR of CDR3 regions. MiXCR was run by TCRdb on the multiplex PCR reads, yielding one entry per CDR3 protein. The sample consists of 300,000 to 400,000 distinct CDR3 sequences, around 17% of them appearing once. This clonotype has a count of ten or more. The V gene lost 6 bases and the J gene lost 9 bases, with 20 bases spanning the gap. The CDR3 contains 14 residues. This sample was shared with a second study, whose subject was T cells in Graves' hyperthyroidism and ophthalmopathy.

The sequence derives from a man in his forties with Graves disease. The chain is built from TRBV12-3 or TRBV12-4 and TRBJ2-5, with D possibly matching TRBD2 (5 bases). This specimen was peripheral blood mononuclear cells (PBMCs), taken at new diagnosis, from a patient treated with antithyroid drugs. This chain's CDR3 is CASRVREGPASQYF. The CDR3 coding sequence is TGTGCCAGCAGGGTCCGAGAGGGCCCGGCGTCCCAGTACTTC.